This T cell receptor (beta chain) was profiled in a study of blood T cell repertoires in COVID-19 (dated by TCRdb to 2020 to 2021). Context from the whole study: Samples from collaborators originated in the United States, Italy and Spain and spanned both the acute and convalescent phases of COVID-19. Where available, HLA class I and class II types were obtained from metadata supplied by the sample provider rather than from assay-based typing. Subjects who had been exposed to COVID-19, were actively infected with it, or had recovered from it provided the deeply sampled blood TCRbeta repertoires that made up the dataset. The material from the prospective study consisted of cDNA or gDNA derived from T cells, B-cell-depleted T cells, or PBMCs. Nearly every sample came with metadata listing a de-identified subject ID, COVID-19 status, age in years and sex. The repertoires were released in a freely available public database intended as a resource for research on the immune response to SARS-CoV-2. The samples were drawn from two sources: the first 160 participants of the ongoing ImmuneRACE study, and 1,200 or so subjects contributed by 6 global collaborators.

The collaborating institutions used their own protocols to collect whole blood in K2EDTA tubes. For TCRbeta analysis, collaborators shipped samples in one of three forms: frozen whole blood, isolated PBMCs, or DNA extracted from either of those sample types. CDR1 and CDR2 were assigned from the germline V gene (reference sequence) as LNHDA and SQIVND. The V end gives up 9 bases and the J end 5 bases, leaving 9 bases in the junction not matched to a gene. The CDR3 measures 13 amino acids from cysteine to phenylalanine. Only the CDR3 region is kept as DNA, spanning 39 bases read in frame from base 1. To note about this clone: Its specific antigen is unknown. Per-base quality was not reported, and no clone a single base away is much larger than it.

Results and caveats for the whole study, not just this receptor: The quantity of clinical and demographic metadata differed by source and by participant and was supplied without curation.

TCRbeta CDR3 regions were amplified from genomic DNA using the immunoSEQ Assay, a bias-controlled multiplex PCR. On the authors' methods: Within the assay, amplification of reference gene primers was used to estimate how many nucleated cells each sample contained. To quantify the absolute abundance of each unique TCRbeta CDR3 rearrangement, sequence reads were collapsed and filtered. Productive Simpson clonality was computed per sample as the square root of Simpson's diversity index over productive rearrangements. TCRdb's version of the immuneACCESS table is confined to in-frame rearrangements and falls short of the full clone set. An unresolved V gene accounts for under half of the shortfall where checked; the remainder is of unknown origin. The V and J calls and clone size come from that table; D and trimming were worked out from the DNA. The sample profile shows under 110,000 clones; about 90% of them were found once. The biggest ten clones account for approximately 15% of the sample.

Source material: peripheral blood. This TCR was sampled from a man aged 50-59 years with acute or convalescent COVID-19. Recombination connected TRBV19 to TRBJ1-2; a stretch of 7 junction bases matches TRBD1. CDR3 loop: CASQNRGGYGYTF. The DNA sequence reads TGTGCCAGCCAAAACAGGGGTGGGTATGGCTACACCTTC.